The entry below gives a single T cell receptor beta chain sequence along with its context. Nominally healthy donors provided the samples, though records likely missed some immune exposures. 13 Jbeta primers and 60 Vbeta primers were used for the PCR. The data were produced by immunoSEQ multiplex PCR, yet TCRdb's version contains in-frame clones alone and is incomplete. Of 130,000 or so clones listed, more than 60% are singletons. This sample is drawn from a study of cytomegalovirus exposure and HLA in healthy donors. This CDR3 spans 14 amino acids. CDR1 SNHLY and CDR2 FYNNEI come from the germline V gene. With 6 bases clipped from V and 7 bases from J, the junction kept 7 bases outside the gene matches.

The chain is built from TRBV2 and TRBJ1-2, with TRBD1 matching 11 bases. This sequence was found in a woman aged 18 to 35 in good health and CMV-seronegative. The sample consisted of PBMCs. CDR3 region: CASSVDRGQVGYTF. For the CDR3, the DNA is TGTGCCAGCAGCGTGGACAGGGGGCAGGTTGGCTACACCTTC. Looking up the rest from reference TRBV2 and TRBJ1-2 gives the full variable domain: EPEVTQTPSHQVTQMGQEVILRCVPISNHLYFYWYRQILGQKVEFLVSFYNNEISEKSEIFDDQFSVERPDGSNFTLKIRSTKLEDSAMYFCASSVDRGQVGYTFGSGTRLTVV.